These T cell receptor beta chains were read from a single sample in a study of T cell repertoires in cytomegalovirus infection. What these receptors recognize is not known. TCRdb reanalysed the reads using MiXCR and keeps one entry per CDR3 protein. The sample comprises about 700,000 distinct CDR3 sequences, around a third of which are singletons, and roughly 20% rests with the top ten. The sample consisted of cultured PBMCs, taken from culture after CMV antigen stimulation. These receptors all stem from a human donor in good health (CMV status not recorded). Some clones in this sample may be carry-over from other donors' samples. The conserved cysteine and the conserved F or W are not part of the CDR3 here. Expanded clones get a size class; other rows say once, few or many, or leave the size out.

TRBV10-3	NA	TRBJ2-3	AISESSAGVTDTQY
TRBV2	NA	TRBJ2-1	ASSVSSGYNEQF
TRBV11-2	few	TRBJ1-2	ASSLWAAGGYT
TRBV18	NA	TRBJ1-3	ASSPSTPRVSGNTIY
TRBV6-1	few	TRBJ2-4	ASSGQGGDAAKNIQY
TRBV6-2/TRBV6-3	NA	TRBJ2-7	ASSSGLADLDEQY
TRBV10-3	few	TRBJ2-4	AISESSGRNTKGENIQY
TRBV11-2	few	TRBJ2-7	ASSLDTGDEQY
TRBV12-3/TRBV12-4	few	TRBJ1-6	ASRGLSSYNSPLH
TRBV6-5	NA	TRBJ1-1	ASSYSHKVNTEAF
TRBV7-9	NA	TRBJ2-1	ASSLVTLRQTYNEQF
TRBV25-1	NA	TRBJ2-1	ASSEYSRLAGELEQF
TRBV5-4	NA	TRBJ2-3	ASSLATGRADTQY
TRBV7-2	many	TRBJ1-2	ASSLHREDYGYT
TRBV7-9	NA	TRBJ2-1	ASSLLGLRSSYNEQF
TRBV28	NA	TRBJ1-2	ASSPLPGTGGAYGYT
TRBV27	few	TRBJ2-6	ASSFFASRGGANVLT
TRBV12-3/TRBV12-4	few	TRBJ1-5	ASSTSPDRDQPQH
TRBV28	NA	TRBJ2-1	ASSLRTGGHEQF
TRBV6-5	NA	TRBJ2-3	ASSYSFDLAGGPSTDTQY
TRBV6-5	NA	TRBJ1-2	ASSYSAGGGYT
TRBV10-3	NA	TRBJ1-3	AISGDRAGSAGNTIY
TRBV3-1	NA	TRBJ1-3	ASSQGTGFSGNTIY
TRBV20-1	once	TRBJ1-1	SASGGSEAF
TRBV7-9	NA	TRBJ2-2	ASSLAGGLADFGELF
TRBV7-2	many	TRBJ1-2	ASSLLGGTGYGYT
TRBV7-2	many	TRBJ2-5	ASSQAVQETQY
TRBV5-4	NA	TRBJ1-1	ASSFQGSDVWAF
TRBV7-2	few	TRBJ2-1	ASSPRVTIWGFEQF
TRBV10-3	NA	TRBJ2-1	AISESTRGSSYNEQF
TRBV6-2/TRBV6-3	NA	TRBJ2-7	ASNKGLGSGTWEQY
TRBV7-6	many	TRBJ1-1	ASSTRTGGDTEAF
TRBV12-3/TRBV12-4	few	TRBJ2-2	ASSYPRGTGAGELF
TRBV4-1	NA	TRBJ2-5	ASSPSSRDGEETQY
TRBV7-6	few	TRBJ2-7	ASSSRLNYEQY
TRBV6-1	NA	TRBJ2-3	ASSTRDRGAPDTQY
TRBV19	NA	TRBJ2-2	ASSILGAQNTGELF
TRBV19	few	TRBJ1-3	ASRQEHSGNTIY
TRBV2	NA	TRBJ2-7	ASRQSHEQY
TRBV10-3	NA	TRBJ2-5	AISDVAGVETQY
TRBV7-2	few	TRBJ2-3	ASRGRDTPDTQY
TRBV10-3	NA	TRBJ1-3	AISQGQVSGNTIY
TRBV2	NA	TRBJ2-1	ASKHSGDDYNEQF
TRBV7-2	NA	TRBJ1-5	ASSLQGLNQPQH
TRBV6-5	NA	TRBJ2-7	ASGRGAYEQY
TRBV7-2	many	TRBJ1-1	ASSRQGMNTEAF